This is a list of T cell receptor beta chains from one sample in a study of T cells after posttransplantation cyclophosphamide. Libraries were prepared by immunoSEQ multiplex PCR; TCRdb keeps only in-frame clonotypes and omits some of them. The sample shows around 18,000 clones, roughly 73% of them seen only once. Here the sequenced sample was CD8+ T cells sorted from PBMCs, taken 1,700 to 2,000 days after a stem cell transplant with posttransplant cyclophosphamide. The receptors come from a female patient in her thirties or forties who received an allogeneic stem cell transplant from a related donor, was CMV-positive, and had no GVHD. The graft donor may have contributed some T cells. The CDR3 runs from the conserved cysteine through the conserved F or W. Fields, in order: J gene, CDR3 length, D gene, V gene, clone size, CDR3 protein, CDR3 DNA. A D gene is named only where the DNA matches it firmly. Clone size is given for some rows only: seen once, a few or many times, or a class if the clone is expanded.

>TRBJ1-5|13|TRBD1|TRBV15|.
CATSGSRGLLQHF
TGTGCCACCAGCGGAAGCAGGGGGCTTTTACAGCATTTT
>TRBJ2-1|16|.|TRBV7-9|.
CASSLGNRAPSNEQFF
TGTGCCAGCAGCTTAGGTAACAGGGCTCCGTCCAATGAGCAGTTCTTC
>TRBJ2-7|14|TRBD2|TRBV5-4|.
CASSPSGGDYEQYF
TGTGCCAGCAGCCCGAGCGGGGGGGACTACGAGCAGTACTTC
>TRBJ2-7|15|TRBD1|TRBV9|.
CASSAFGTGVYEQYF
TGTGCCAGCTCTGCTTTTGGGACAGGGGTCTACGAGCAGTACTTC
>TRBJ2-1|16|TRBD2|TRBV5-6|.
CASSSRVAGGEGEQFF
TGTGCCAGCAGCTCACGAGTAGCGGGGGGGGAAGGTGAGCAGTTCTTC
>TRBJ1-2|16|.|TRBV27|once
CASSTSLAVINYGYTF
TGTGCCAGCAGTACCTCCCTAGCAGTGATTAACTATGGCTACACCTTC
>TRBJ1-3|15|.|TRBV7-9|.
CASSLNRAVGNTIYF
TGTGCCAGCAGCTTAAACAGGGCGGTTGGAAACACCATATATTTT
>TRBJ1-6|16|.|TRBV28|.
CASSLGTAPLTSPLHF
TGTGCCAGCAGTTTAGGAACAGCACCATTAACGTCACCCCTCCACTTT
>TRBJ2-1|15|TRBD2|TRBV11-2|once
CASSPSGGAHYEQFF
TGTGCCAGCAGCCCGAGCGGGGGGGCCCATTATGAGCAGTTCTTC
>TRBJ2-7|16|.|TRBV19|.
CASSRAGRGGSAEQYF
.
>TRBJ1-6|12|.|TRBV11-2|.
CASSLTRSPLHF
TGTGCCAGCAGCTTAACACGATCACCCCTCCACTTT
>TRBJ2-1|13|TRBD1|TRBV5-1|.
CASSIDRGNEQFF
TGCGCCAGCAGCATCGACAGGGGCAATGAGCAGTTCTTC
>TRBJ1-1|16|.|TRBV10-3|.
CAISETLSAGNTEAFF
TGTGCCATCAGTGAGACCCTCTCCGCGGGAAACACTGAAGCTTTCTTT
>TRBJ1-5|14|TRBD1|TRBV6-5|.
CASSLGTGNQPQHF
TGTGCCAGCAGTTTAGGGACAGGCAATCAGCCCCAGCATTTT
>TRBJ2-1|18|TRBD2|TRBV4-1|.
CASSQALTSGDYYNEQFF
TGCGCCAGCAGCCAAGCCCTGACTAGCGGGGACTACTACAATGAGCAGTTCTTC
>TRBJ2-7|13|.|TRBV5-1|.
CASSPPGGNEQYF
TGCGCCAGCAGCCCTCCCGGAGGGAACGAGCAGTACTTC
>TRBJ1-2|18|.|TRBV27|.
CASSSTVFHPITNYGYTF
TGTGCCAGCAGTTCAACCGTTTTCCACCCTATCACTAACTATGGCTACACCTTC
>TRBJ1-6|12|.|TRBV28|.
CASSPHDSPLHF
TGTGCCAGCAGTCCCCATGATTCACCCCTCCACTTT
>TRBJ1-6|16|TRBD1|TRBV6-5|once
CASSYLQGDHNSPLHF
TGTGCCAGCAGTTACCTCCAGGGGGACCATAATTCACCCCTCCACTTT
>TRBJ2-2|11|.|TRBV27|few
CASSSAGELFF
TGTGCCAGCAGTTCCGCCGGGGAGCTGTTTTTT
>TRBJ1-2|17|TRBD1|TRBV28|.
CATGTFYSPQGNYGYTF
TGTGCCACCGGGACCTTCTATTCCCCACAGGGGAACTATGGCTACACCTTC
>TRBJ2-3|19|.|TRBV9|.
CASSVAEVRGAGLGDTQYF
TGTGCCAGCAGCGTAGCAGAGGTTCGGGGGGCGGGACTGGGAGATACGCAGTATTTT
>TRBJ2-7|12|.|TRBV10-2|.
CASRDTAYEQYF
TGCGCCAGCAGGGACACCGCCTACGAGCAGTACTTC
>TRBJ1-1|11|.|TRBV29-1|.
CSVHGQTKAFF
TGCAGCGTTCATGGGCAGACAAAAGCTTTCTTT
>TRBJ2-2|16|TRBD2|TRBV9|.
CASSASGGWNTGELFF
TGTGCCAGCAGCGCCAGCGGGGGGTGGAACACCGGGGAGCTGTTTTTT
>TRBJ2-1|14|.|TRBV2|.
CASRDMSSYNEQFF
TGTGCCAGCAGGGACATGAGCTCCTACAATGAGCAGTTCTTC
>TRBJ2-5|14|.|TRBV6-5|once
CASSYSGFQETQYF
TGTGCCAGCAGTTACTCCGGGTTCCAAGAGACCCAGTACTTC
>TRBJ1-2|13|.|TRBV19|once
CASTHQGSYGYTF
TGTGCCAGTACTCACCAGGGTAGCTACGGCTACACCTTC
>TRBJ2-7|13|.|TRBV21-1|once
CASSKGGRYEQYF
TGTGCCAGCAGCAAAGGGGGGAGGTACGAGCAGTACTTC
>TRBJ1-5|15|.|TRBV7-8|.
CASSTFDYSNQPQHF
TGTGCCAGCAGCACTTTTGATTATAGCAATCAGCCCCAGCATTTT
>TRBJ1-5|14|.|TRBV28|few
CASSPGEGVQPQHF
TGTGCCAGCAGCCCAGGTGAGGGGGTTCAGCCCCAGCATTTT
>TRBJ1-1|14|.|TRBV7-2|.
CASSLFARVTEAFF
TGTGCCAGCAGCTTATTCGCCAGGGTAACTGAAGCTTTCTTT